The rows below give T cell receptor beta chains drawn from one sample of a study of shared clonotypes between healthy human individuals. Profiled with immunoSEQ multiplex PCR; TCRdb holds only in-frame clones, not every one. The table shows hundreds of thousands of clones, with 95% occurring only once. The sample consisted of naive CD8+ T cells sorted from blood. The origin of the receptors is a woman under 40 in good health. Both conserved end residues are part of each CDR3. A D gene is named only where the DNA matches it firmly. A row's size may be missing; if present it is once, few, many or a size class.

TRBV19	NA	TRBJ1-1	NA	CASVENTEAFF	TGTGCCAGTGTTGAGAACACTGAAGCTTTCTTT
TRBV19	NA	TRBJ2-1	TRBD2	CASSLAGGPGNEQFF	TGTGCCAGTAGCTTAGCGGGAGGGCCTGGAAATGAGCAGTTCTTC
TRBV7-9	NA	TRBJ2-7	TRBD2	CASSPVSLAGASSYEQYF	TGTGCCAGCAGCCCCGTGTCACTAGCGGGAGCGAGCTCCTACGAGCAGTACTTC
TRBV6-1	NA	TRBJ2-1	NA	CASSHGGSYNEQFF	TGTGCCAGCAGTCACGGAGGCTCCTACAATGAGCAGTTCTTC
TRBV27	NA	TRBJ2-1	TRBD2	CASGTSGSLRFF	TGTGCCAGCGGGACTAGCGGGAGCTTACGGTTCTTC
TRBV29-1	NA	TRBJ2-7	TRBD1	CSVQGAVAYEQYF	TGCAGCGTTCAGGGGGCGGTCGCCTACGAGCAGTACTTC
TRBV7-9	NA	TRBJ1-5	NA	CASSLGDSNQPQHF	TGTGCCAGCAGCTTAGGGGACAGCAATCAGCCCCAGCATTTT
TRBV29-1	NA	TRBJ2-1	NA	CSVGFPYSYNEQFF	TGCAGCGTTGGATTTCCATACTCCTACAATGAGCAGTTCTTC
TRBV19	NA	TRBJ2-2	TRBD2	CASGRLAGNTGELFF	TGTGCCAGTGGAAGACTAGCGGGGAACACCGGGGAGCTGTTTTTT
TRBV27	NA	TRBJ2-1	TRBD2	CASSFSTSGIEQFF	TGTGCCAGCAGTTTTAGTACTAGCGGGATAGAGCAGTTCTTC
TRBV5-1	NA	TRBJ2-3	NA	CASRRMDGGRDTQYF	TGCGCCAGCAGGAGGATGGATGGGGGGAGAGATACGCAGTATTTT
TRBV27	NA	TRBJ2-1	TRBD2	CASSPLAGGLVEQFF	TGTGCCAGCAGCCCCCTAGCGGGAGGCTTGGTTGAGCAGTTCTTC
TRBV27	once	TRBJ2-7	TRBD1	CASSSGTGGYEQYF	TGTGCCAGCAGCTCCGGGACAGGAGGCTACGAGCAGTACTTC
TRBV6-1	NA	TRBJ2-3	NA	CASSAERLNGPTDTQYF	TGTGCCAGCAGTGCGGAGCGACTAAACGGCCCGACAGATACGCAGTATTTT
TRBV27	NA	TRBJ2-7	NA	CASSLGGTLSYEQYF	TGTGCCAGCAGTTTAGGGGGGACTCTCAGCTACGAGCAGTACTTC
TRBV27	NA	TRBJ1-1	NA	CASRMGVMNTEAFF	TGTGCCAGCAGAATGGGCGTCATGAACACTGAAGCTTTCTTT
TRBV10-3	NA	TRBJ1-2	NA	CAIRQEDYGYTF	TGTGCCATCAGACAGGAGGACTATGGCTACACCTTC
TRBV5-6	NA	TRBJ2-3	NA	CASSLALRGHTDTQYF	TGTGCCAGCAGCTTGGCTCTGCGGGGGCACACAGATACGCAGTATTTT
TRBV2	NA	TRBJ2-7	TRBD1	CASSEVGQGVEQYF	TGTGCCAGCAGTGAAGTTGGGCAGGGGGTCGAGCAGTACTTC
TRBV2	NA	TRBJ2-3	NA	CASSESFLEDTQYF	TGTGCCAGCAGTGAAAGCTTCCTTGAAGATACGCAGTATTTT
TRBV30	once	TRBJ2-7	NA	CAWSVGRNYEQYF	TGTGCCTGGAGTGTCGGGCGAAACTACGAGCAGTACTTC
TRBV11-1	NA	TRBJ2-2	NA	CASSPSPGPIRGGELFF	TGTGCCAGCAGCCCATCCCCGGGGCCTATAAGGGGCGGGGAGCTGTTTTTT
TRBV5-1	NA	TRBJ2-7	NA	CASSLPTNGGTGSTSEQYF	TGCGCCAGCAGCTTGCCGACCAATGGGGGCACAGGGAGTACGAGCGAGCAGTACTTC
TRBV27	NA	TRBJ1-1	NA	CASSLGQGLNTEAFF	TGTGCCAGCAGTTTAGGGCAGGGCCTGAACACTGAAGCTTTCTTT
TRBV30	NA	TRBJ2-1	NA	CAWSAHLRQYNEQFF	TGTGCCTGGAGTGCCCACCTAAGACAGTACAATGAGCAGTTCTTC
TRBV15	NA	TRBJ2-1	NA	CATSRAGSYNEQFF	TGTGCCACCAGCAGAGCTGGAAGTTACAATGAGCAGTTCTTC
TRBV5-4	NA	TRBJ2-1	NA	CASSPPGAGGNEQFF	TGTGCCAGCAGCCCCCCGGGCGCTGGGGGCAATGAGCAGTTCTTC
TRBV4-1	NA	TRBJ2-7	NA	CASSHTGQSEQYF	TGCGCCAGCAGCCATACTGGACAGAGCGAGCAGTACTTC
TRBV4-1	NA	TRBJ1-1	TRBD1	CASSHRGQGARTEAFF	TGCGCCAGCAGCCACCGAGGACAGGGGGCGCGAACTGAAGCTTTCTTT
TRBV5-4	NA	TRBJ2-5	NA	CASSLIPPVAGQETQYF	TGTGCCAGCAGCTTAATCCCCCCCGTCGCGGGACAAGAGACCCAGTACTTC
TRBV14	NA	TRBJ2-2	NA	CASSLLNTGELFF	TGTGCCAGCAGCCTCCTGAACACCGGGGAGCTGTTTTTT
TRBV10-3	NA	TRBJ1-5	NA	CAISESVGTINQPQHF	TGTGCCATCAGTGAGTCGGTGGGGACAATCAATCAGCCCCAGCATTTT
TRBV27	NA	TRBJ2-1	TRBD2	CASSLGPGLADNEQFF	TGTGCCAGCAGTTTAGGGCCGGGACTAGCGGACAATGAGCAGTTCTTC
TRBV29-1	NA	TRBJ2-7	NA	CSVETGSQVYEQYF	TGCAGCGTTGAAACGGGGTCCCAGGTTTACGAGCAGTACTTC
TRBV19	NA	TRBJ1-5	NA	CASSIDKEGFSNQPQHF	TGTGCCAGTAGTATAGATAAGGAGGGGTTTAGCAATCAGCCCCAGCATTTT
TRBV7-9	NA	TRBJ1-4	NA	CASSLNAAVATNEKLFF	TGTGCCAGCAGCTTAAACGCGGCAGTTGCAACTAATGAAAAACTGTTTTTT
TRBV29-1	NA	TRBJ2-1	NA	CSVDSGRYYNEQFF	TGCAGCGTTGATAGTGGGAGGTACTACAATGAGCAGTTCTTC
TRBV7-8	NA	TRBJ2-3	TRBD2	CASSSRLAGRTDTQYF	TGTGCCAGCAGCTCCCGACTAGCGGGACGAACAGATACGCAGTATTTT
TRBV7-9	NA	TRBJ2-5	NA	CASSRNQRGDYQETQYF	TGTGCCAGCAGCCGAAACCAAAGGGGGGACTACCAAGAGACCCAGTACTTC
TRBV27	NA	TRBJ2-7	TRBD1	CASGLGQTYEQYF	TGTGCCAGCGGATTGGGACAGACCTACGAGCAGTACTTC
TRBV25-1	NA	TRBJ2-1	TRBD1	CASTTGQGVHNEQFF	TGTGCCAGCACGACAGGACAGGGGGTCCACAATGAGCAGTTCTTC
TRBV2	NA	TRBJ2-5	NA	CASSPGTASQETQYF	TGTGCCAGCAGTCCCGGGACTGCAAGCCAAGAGACCCAGTACTTC
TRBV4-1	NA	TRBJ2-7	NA	CASSHAGEQYF	TGCGCCAGCAGCCACGCTGGGGAGCAGTACTTC
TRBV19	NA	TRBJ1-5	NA	CASSPYEGSNQPQHF	TGTGCCAGTAGTCCCTACGAGGGTAGCAATCAGCCCCAGCATTTT
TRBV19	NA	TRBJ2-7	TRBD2	CASSQGLALYEQYF	TGTGCCAGTAGTCAGGGACTAGCGCTGTACGAGCAGTACTTC
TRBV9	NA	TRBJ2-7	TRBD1	CASSVGDRGHEQYF	TGTGCCAGCAGCGTAGGAGACAGGGGGCACGAGCAGTACTTC